This paragraph covers one TCR beta chain sequence. Its matching antigen is unknown. This sample stems from a study of T cell repertoires in cytomegalovirus infection. Overall study context: Both CMV infection and a matching HLA type were indicated by public TCR beta signatures.

General study findings and limits: HLA-C-restricted CMV clonotypes gave the most frequent clonotype in two of eight donors.

Looked up from germline, CDR1 is MNHNS and CDR2 is SASEGT. The CDR3 consists of 17 residues. V lost 6 bases, J lost 3 bases, and 10 bases stayed unmatched. Each CDR3 protein gets one entry after TCRdb re-called the reads with MiXCR. The repertoire holds about 460,000 distinct CDR3 sequences, with about 11% as singletons. Source material: PBMCs. This sequence joins TRBV6-1 and TRBJ1-6; TRBD1 aligns across 8 bases. The sequence came from a human donor in good health (CMV status not recorded). Some clones in this sample may be carry-over from other donors' samples. The CDR3 DNA reads TGTGCCAGCAGCTCGCCAGGGGGCTGGAGCTATAATTCACCCCTCCACTTT. Its translation: CASSSPGGWSYNSPLHF.